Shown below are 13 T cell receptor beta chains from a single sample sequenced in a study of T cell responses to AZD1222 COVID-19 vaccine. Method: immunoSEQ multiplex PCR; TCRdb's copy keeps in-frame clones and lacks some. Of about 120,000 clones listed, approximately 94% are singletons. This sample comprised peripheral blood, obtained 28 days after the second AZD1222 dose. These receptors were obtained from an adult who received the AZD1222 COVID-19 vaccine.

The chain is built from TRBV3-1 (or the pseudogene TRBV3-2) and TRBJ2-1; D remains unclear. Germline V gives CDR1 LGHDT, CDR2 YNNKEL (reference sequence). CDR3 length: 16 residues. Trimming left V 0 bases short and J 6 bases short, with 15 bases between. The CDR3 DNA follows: TGTGCCAGCAGCCAAGAGGGTTCGGGTACTATCAATGAGCAGTTCTTC. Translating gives CASSQEGSGTINEQFF.

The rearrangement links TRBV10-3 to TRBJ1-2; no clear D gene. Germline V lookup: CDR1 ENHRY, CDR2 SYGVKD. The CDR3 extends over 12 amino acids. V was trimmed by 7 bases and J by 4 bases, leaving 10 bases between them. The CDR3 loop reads CAIMRAGYGYTF. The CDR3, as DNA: TGTGCCATCATGAGGGCCGGCTATGGCTACACCTTC.

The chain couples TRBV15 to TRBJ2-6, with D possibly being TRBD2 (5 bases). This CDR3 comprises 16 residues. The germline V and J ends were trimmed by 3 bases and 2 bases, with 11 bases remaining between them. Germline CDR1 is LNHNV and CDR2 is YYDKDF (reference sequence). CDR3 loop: CATSRDQAAGANVLTF. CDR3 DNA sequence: TGTGCCACCAGCAGGGACCAAGCGGCTGGGGCCAACGTCCTGACTTTC.

CDR3 DNA: TGTGCCAGCAGTGGGGGGGGACATAATCCCTCTTTCTTT. Translating it yields CASSGGGHNPSFF. The genes are TRBV27 and TRBJ1-1; tentatively, D is TRBD1 (6 bases). Per the germline V gene, CDR1 is MNHEY and CDR2 is SMNVEV (reference sequence). Trimming left V 5 bases short and J 12 bases short, with 19 bases between. This CDR3 has 13 residues.

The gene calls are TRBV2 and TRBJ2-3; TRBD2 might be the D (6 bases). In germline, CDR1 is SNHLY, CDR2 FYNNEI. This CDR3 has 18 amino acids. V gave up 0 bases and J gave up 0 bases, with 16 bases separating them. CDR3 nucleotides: TGTGCCAGCAGTGAAGCAGCGGGTTTCGCGGCTAGCACAGATACGCAGTATTTT. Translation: CASSEAAGFAASTDTQYF.

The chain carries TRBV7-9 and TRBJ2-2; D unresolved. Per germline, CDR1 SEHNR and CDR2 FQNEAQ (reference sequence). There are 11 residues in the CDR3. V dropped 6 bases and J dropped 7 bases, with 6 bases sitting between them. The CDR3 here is CASRGFGELFF. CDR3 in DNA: TGTGCCAGCAGAGGTTTCGGGGAGCTGTTTTTT.

CDR3 loop: CASMIGGPSTEAFF. CDR3 bases: TGTGCCAGCATGATCGGGGGCCCGAGCACTGAAGCTTTCTTT. V and J are TRBV19 and TRBJ1-1, with D tentatively TRBD1 (6 bases). The CDR3 has 14 amino acids. Trimming cost V 9 bases and J 4 bases, with 18 bases left between them. Per the germline V gene, CDR1 is LNHDA and CDR2 is SQIVND (reference sequence).

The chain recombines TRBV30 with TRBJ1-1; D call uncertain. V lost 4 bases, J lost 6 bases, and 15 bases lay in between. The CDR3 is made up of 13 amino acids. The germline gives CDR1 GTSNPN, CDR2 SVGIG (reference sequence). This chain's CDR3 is CAWIGWGIPEAFF. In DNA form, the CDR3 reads TGTGCCTGGATTGGATGGGGAATTCCTGAAGCTTTCTTT.

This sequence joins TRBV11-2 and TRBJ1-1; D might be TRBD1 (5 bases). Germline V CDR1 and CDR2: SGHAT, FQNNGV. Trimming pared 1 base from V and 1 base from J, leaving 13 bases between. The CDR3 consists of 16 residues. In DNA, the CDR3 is TGTGCCAGCAGCTTAGTGGTTTCTAGGGGGAACACTGAAGCTTTCTTT. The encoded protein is CASSLVVSRGNTEAFF.

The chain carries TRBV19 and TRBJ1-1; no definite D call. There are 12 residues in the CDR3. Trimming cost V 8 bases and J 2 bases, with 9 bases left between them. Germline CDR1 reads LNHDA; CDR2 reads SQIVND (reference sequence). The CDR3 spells CASRPKNTEAFF. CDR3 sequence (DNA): TGTGCCAGTCGCCCTAAAAACACTGAAGCTTTCTTT.

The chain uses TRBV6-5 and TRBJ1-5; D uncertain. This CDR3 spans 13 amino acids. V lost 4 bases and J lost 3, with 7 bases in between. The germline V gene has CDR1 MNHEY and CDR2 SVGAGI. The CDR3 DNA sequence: TGTGCCAGCAGTTCGGCCCTCAATCAGCCCCAGCATTTT. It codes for CASSSALNQPQHF.

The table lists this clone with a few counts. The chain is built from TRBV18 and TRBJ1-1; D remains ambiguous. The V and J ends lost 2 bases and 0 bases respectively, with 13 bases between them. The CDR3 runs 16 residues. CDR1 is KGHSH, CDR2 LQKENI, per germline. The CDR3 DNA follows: TGTGCCAGCTCACCAGGCCCAGGTAACATGAACACTGAAGCTTTCTTT. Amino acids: CASSPGPGNMNTEAFF.

CDR3 loop: CASSEGPGQGDEKLFF. CDR3 in DNA: TGCGCCAGCAGTGAAGGCCCCGGACAGGGAGATGAAAAACTGTTTTTT. The chain links TRBV10-2 to TRBJ1-4; 8 nucleotides align to TRBD1. This CDR3 has 16 residues. Germline V gives CDR1 WSHSY, CDR2 SAAADI. The V segment lost 3 bases and the J segment 6 bases; nucleotides outside the gene matches: 9.